The clone carrying this TCR beta chain was seen many times. Its specificity is unknown. This library used 300 to 450 ng RNA and molecular barcoded adaptors spanning alpha/delta and beta/gamma chains. Via MiXCR, TCRdb re-called the reads, giving one row per CDR3 protein. The data hold 75,000 to 95,000 distinct CDR3 sequences, with approximately 13% observed a single time. This entry is derived from a study of read filtering for tumor transcriptome and immune sequencing. Broader study findings: Dropping single-read clonotypes raised IR-seq and RNA-seq shared-clonotype correlation.

Deletions cut 6 bases from V and 4 bases from J, with 18 bases between. This CDR3 region has 16 residues. The germline CDR1 and CDR2 sequences are SNHLY and FYNNEI. This chain uses TRBV2 with TRBJ1-4; maybe TRBD1 (6 bases). Sequencing was done on a sample of a population of CD138-negative cells sorted from bone marrow. The TCR sequence derives from a donor older than 35 with multiple myeloma. CDR3 in DNA: TGTGCCAGCAGGCTGCCCCCGGGACACGTTAATGAAAAACTGTTTTTT. Amino acids: CASRLPPGHVNEKLFF.